One and the same sample provided the 20 T cell receptor beta chains below, sequenced in a study of technical replicates of blood from a handful of donors. The data were produced by immunoSEQ multiplex PCR, yet TCRdb's version contains in-frame clones alone and is incomplete. The data contain roughly 80,000 clones, around 94% of them singletons. Sequencing input: T cells isolated from PBMCs. The receptors come from a human donor in good health.

This clone was detected many times. V usage is TRBV18 and J usage is TRBJ2-7, with D possibly TRBD2 on 5 matching bases. The germline V gene has CDR1 KGHSH and CDR2 LQKENI. The CDR3 totals 15 residues. V was shortened by 1 base and J by 2 bases, with 12 bases between the two germline ends. The CDR3: CASSPQGGGTYEQYF. DNA of the CDR3: TGTGCCAGCTCACCACAAGGAGGTGGTACCTACGAGCAGTACTTC.

The V call is TRBV6-1, the J call TRBJ1-5; 7 bases fit TRBD1. The CDR3 loop spans 18 amino acids. Germline CDR1 MNHNS, CDR2 SASEGT. V trimming: 3 bases; J trimming: 1 base; junction bases outside the gene matches: 12. Here the CDR3 reads CASSEETGWFRSNQPQHF. CDR3 nucleotides: TGTGCCAGCAGTGAGGAGACAGGGTGGTTTCGGAGCAATCAGCCCCAGCATTTT.

This clone came up once. The V call is TRBV4-1, the J call TRBJ1-2; D gene unclear. The CDR3 has 17 residues. V lost 0 bases, J lost 0 bases, and 14 bases lay in between. CDR1 is MGHRA, CDR2 YSYEKL, per germline. The CDR3, as DNA: TGCGCCAGCAGCCAAGACATTGAGAACGGAGCTAACTATGGCTACACCTTC. This encodes CASSQDIENGANYGYTF.

The chain uses TRBV5-8 and TRBJ2-2; tentatively, D is TRBD2 (6 bases). Germline-derived CDR1 and CDR2 are SGHTS and YDEGEE. This CDR3 is 16 amino acids long. The V end lost 4 bases, the J end lost 1 base, and 14 bases lay between the germline ends. Here the CDR3 reads CASSRGTEGNTGELFF. The CDR3 coding sequence is TGTGCCAGCAGCCGTGGGACTGAAGGGAACACCGGGGAGCTGTTTTTT.

The V and J genes are TRBV11-2 and TRBJ2-7, with a weak D call TRBD2 (5 bases). The germline CDR1 and CDR2 sequences are SGHAT and FQNNGV. The V end lost 3 bases, the J end lost 4 bases, and 10 bases lay between the germline ends. This CDR3 comprises 13 residues. The CDR3 here is CASSFGLRYEQYF. In nucleotides, the CDR3 is TGTGCCAGCAGCTTCGGACTTCGATACGAGCAGTACTTC.

This clone was counted a single time. This chain connects TRBV7-9 to TRBJ2-3; D is unclear. CDR1 is SEHNR, CDR2 FQNEAQ, per germline (reference sequence). The length of the CDR3 is 14 residues. V lost 6 bases, J lost 4 bases, and 14 bases lay in between. DNA of the CDR3: TGTGCCAGCAGGGCCCCTCCTTCTCCAGATACGCAGTATTTT. It translates to CASRAPPSPDTQYF.

CDR3 in amino acids: CAISVAKPYEQYF. The DNA for the CDR3 is TGTGCCATCTCGGTAGCGAAGCCCTACGAGCAGTACTTC. This chain joins TRBV10-3 and TRBJ2-7, with a possible D match to TRBD2 (5 bases). The CDR3 has 13 residues. Germline V gene lookup returns CDR1 ENHRY and CDR2 SYGVKD. V was pared by 8 bases and J by 2 bases, with 13 bases between.

This clone has only one observation. The rearrangement uses TRBV5-7 and TRBJ1-3; 7 bases line up with TRBD1. TRBV5-7 is noted as an ORF with a role that remains uncertain. Trimming at V came to 0 bases and at J to 8 bases, leaving 5 bases not matched to a gene. This CDR3 spans 14 amino acids. The CDR3 DNA is TGTGCCAGCAGCTTGGTACAGGGGAGCGACACCATATATTTT. It encodes CASSLVQGSDTIYF.

The rearrangement uses TRBV10-1 and TRBJ2-7, with a possible D match to TRBD1 (5 bases). Germline V gene sequence: CDR1 WNHNN, CDR2 SYGVQD (reference sequence). This CDR3 has 14 amino acids. With 0 bases removed from V and 3 bases from J, the gap between germline ends came to 9 bases. The CDR3 nucleotides are TGCGCCAGCAGTGAGTCCCGGACAAACTACGAGCAGTACTTC. Residues: CASSESRTNYEQYF.

This chain uses TRBV7-9 with TRBJ1-4; 9 positions agree with TRBD1. This CDR3 spans 13 amino acids. Losses at the gene ends were 10 bases for V and 9 bases for J; bases not matched to a gene: 9. Looked up from germline, CDR1 is SEHNR and CDR2 is FQNEAQ (reference sequence). For the CDR3, the DNA is TGTGCCATAAATTCCGGGACAGGGCAAAAACTGTTTTTT. Protein: CAINSGTGQKLFF.

V is TRBV28 and J is TRBJ1-5, with TRBD1 as a possible D gene (6 bases). V lost 5 bases, J lost 0 bases, and 14 bases lay in between. The germline V gene encodes CDR1 MDHEN and CDR2 SYDVKM. The CDR3 has 16 amino acids. The CDR3 DNA reads TGTGCCAGCAGTACAGGGATAACTTATAGCAATCAGCCCCAGCATTTT. Protein: CASSTGITYSNQPQHF.

This clone was observed once. V gene TRBV10-3 combines with J gene TRBJ1-5; D might be TRBD1 (5 bases). V lost 2 bases, J lost 0 bases, and 8 bases lay in between. The CDR3 runs to 15 residues. Germline CDR1 reads ENHRY; CDR2 reads SYGVKD. CDR3 sequence (DNA): TGTGCCATCAGTGAGCAGGGCTATAGCAATCAGCCCCAGCATTTT. Its protein product is CAISEQGYSNQPQHF.

V and J are TRBV19 and TRBJ2-1; TRBD2 agrees at 9 bases. J gave up 1 base and V 3 bases, and 1 base lay outside the gene matches. Germline V gene sequence: CDR1 LNHDA, CDR2 SQIVND (reference sequence). CDR3 length equals 15 residues. The CDR3 sequence is CASSIAGGSYNEQFF. DNA of the CDR3: TGTGCCAGTAGTATTGCGGGAGGGTCCTACAATGAGCAGTTCTTC.

V is TRBV7-3 and J is TRBJ2-5, with TRBD2 as a possible D gene (6 bases). This CDR3 is built from 16 residues. Germline V lookup: CDR1 SGHTA, CDR2 FQGTGA. The V end lost 5 bases, the J end lost 0 bases, and 16 bases lay between the germline ends. Here the CDR3 DNA reads TGTGCCAGCAGCCCGGGGGTAGCGGTGTACCAAGAGACCCAGTACTTC. It translates to CASSPGVAVYQETQYF.

The V and J genes are TRBV7-9 and TRBJ2-1; TRBD2 agrees at 8 bases. CDR1 and CDR2 (germline): SEHNR, FQNEAQ (reference sequence). The CDR3 is 18 amino acids. J lost 0 bases, V lost 1 base, and 8 bases had no gene match. As DNA, the CDR3 is TGTGCCAGCAGCTTAGTCTTTCGCCTAGCGGGCTCCTACAATGAGCAGTTCTTC. Residues: CASSLVFRLAGSYNEQFF.

V is TRBV14 and J is TRBJ1-2; weak D call: TRBD1 (6 bases). This CDR3 spans 14 amino acids. Trimming left V 3 bases short and J 3 bases short, with 11 bases between. Germline V lookup: CDR1 SGHDN, CDR2 FVKESK. The DNA for the CDR3 is TGTGCCAGCAGCCAGCAACAGGGTTACTATGGCTACACCTTC. It specifies CASSQQQGYYGYTF.

The V call is TRBV29-1, the J call TRBJ2-7; 8 positions agree with TRBD1. The germline CDR1 and CDR2 sequences are SQVTM and ANQGSEA. The CDR3 loop spans 14 amino acids. V gave up 6 bases and J gave up 3 bases; unmatched junction bases: 10. The CDR3 reads CSVGGAGGSYEQYF. The CDR3 DNA is TGCAGCGTGGGTGGGGCAGGGGGCAGCTACGAGCAGTACTTC.

The rearrangement uses TRBV7-2 and TRBJ2-1, with TRBD2 matching over 13 bases. The CDR3 runs 17 residues. CDR1 is SGHTA, CDR2 FQGNSA, per germline. The V and J ends lost 8 bases and 9 bases, in that order; junction bases with no gene match: 16. The CDR3 is CASVPTGLAGVGGEQFF. The CDR3 DNA reads TGTGCCAGCGTTCCTACCGGACTAGCGGGAGTGGGGGGTGAGCAGTTCTTC. The full variable domain, its missing parts supplied by reference TRBV7-2 and TRBJ2-1, is GAGVSQSPSNKVTEKGKDVELRCDPISGHTALYWYRQSLGQGLEFLIYFQGNSAPDKSGLPSDRFSAERTGGSVSTLTIQRTQQEDSAVYLCASVPTGLAGVGGEQFFGPGTRLTVL.

The rearrangement uses TRBV7-9 and TRBJ2-5, with TRBD2 matching over 11 bases. Trimming took 0 bases from V and 5 from J; bases not matched to a gene: 5. This CDR3 has 16 residues. The germline V gene has CDR1 SEHNR and CDR2 FQNEAQ (reference sequence). The CDR3 sequence: CASSLALASGRETQYF. CDR3 nucleotides: TGTGCCAGCAGCTTAGCGCTGGCTAGCGGGAGGGAGACCCAGTACTTC.

The gene calls are TRBV6-5 and TRBJ1-4, with a tentative D call TRBD1 (5 bases). The CDR3 is made up of 14 amino acids. Trimming removed 6 bases from V and 4 bases from J, with 12 bases in between. Germline CDR1 is MNHEY and CDR2 is SVGAGI. The CDR3 nucleotides are TGTGCCAGCAGCTTGACAGAGAATAATGAAAAACTGTTTTTT. Encoded protein: CASSLTENNEKLFF.